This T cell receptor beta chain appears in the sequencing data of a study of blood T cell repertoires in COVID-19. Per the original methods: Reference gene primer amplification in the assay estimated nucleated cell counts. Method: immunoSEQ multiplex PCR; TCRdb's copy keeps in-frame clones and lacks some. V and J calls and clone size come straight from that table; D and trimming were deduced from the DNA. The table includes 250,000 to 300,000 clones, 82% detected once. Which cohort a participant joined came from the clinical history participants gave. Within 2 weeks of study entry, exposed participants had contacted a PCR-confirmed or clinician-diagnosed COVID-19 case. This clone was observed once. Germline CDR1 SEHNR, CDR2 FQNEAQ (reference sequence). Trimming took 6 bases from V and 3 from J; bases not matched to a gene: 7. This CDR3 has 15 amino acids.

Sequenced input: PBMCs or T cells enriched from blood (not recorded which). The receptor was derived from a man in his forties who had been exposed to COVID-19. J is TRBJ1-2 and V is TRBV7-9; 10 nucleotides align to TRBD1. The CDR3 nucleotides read TGTGCCAGCAGTTACGGACAGGGGGACTACTATGGCTACACCTTC. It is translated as CASSYGQGDYYGYTF.